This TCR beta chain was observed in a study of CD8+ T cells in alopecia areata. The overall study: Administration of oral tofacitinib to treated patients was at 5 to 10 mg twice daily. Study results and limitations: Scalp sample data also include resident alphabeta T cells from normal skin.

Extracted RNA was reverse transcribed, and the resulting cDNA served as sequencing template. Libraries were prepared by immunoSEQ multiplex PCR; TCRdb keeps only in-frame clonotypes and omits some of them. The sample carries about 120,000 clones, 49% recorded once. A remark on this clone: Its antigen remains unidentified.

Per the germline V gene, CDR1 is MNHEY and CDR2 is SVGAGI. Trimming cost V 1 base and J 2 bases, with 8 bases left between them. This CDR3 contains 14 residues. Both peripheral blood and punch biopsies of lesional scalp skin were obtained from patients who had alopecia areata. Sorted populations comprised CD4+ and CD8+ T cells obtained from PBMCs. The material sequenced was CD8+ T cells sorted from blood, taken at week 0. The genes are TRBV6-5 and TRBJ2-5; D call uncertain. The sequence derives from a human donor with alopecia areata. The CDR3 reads CASSYYGPQETQYF. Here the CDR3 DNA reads TGTGCCAGCAGTTACTATGGGCCACAAGAGACCCAGTACTTC.